The 14 T cell receptor beta chains presented below share a single source sample, sequenced in a study of graft-versus-host responses after intestinal transplantation. Profiling relied on immunoSEQ multiplex PCR, and the TCRdb table lists in-frame clones only, not all of them. Seen here are tens of thousands of clones, roughly 89% observed once, and the top ten hold 6.7%. The sequencing used bone marrow, collected around 730 days after intestinal transplantation. These receptors were taken from a human patient who received an intestinal transplant, so some T cells may come from the graft donor.

This clone was seen once. The V gene is TRBV21-1, the J gene TRBJ2-1. TRBV21-1 is classified as a pseudogene. This CDR3 has 13 amino acids. The CDR3 nucleotides are TGTGCCAGCAGCAGAGACCCGGTCCCTGAGCAGTTCTTC. Translating gives CASSRDPVPEQFF.

The chain has TRBV10-2 and TRBJ2-5, with D maybe TRBD2 (6 bases). The germline CDR1 and CDR2 sequences are WSHSY and SAAADI. This CDR3 spans 14 amino acids. Trimming pared 8 bases from V and 4 bases from J, leaving 17 bases between. The CDR3 sequence is CASYSGTGVETQYF. Written as DNA, the CDR3 is TGCGCCAGCTATTCCGGGACGGGAGTAGAGACCCAGTACTTC.

This clone was counted once. The chain couples TRBV28 to TRBJ2-2; maybe TRBD1 (5 bases). This CDR3 contains 15 residues. Trimming took 8 bases from V and 0 from J, leaving 13 bases between them. Germline CDR1 reads MDHEN; CDR2 reads SYDVKM. CDR3 sequence reads: CASAPARANTGELFF. In DNA, the CDR3 is TGTGCCAGCGCCCCGGCCAGGGCGAACACCGGGGAGCTGTTTTTT.

The chain joins TRBV27 to TRBJ2-1, with 9 bases lining up with TRBD2. The length of the CDR3 is 16 residues. Germline V lookup: CDR1 MNHEY, CDR2 SMNVEV (reference sequence). V shed 3 bases, J shed 9 bases, and the junction held 12 bases outside the gene matches. DNA of the CDR3: TGTGCCAGCAGTTTTTACGGGACTAGCAGTTTTGGTGAGCAGTTCTTC. Protein product: CASSFYGTSSFGEQFF.

The V and J genes are TRBV19 and TRBJ1-5, with 7 nucleotides matching TRBD1. The V segment lost 7 bases and the J segment 6 bases; nucleotides outside the gene matches: 9. Per the germline V gene, CDR1 is LNHDA and CDR2 is SQIVND (reference sequence). This CDR3 is built from 14 residues. CDR3 in DNA: TGTGCCAGTAAAATACAGGGGCCGAGTCAGCCCCAGCATTTT. Protein product: CASKIQGPSQPQHF.

This sequence joins TRBV5-4 and TRBJ1-1; D gene unclear. This CDR3 region has 13 residues. V lost 3 bases, J lost 6 bases, and 12 bases lay in between. Germline loops: CDR1 SGHNT, CDR2 YYREEE (reference sequence). This CDR3 is CASSSNPDAEAFF. In DNA form, the CDR3 reads TGTGCCAGCAGCTCCAACCCGGACGCTGAAGCTTTCTTT. The complete variable domain, with remaining parts taken from reference TRBV5-4 and TRBJ1-1, reads ETGVTQSPTHLIKTRGQQVTLRCSSQSGHNTVSWYQQALGQGPQFIFQYYREEENGRGNFPPRFSGLQFPNYSSELNVNALELDDSALYLCASSSNPDAEAFFGQGTRLTVV.

The chain's CDR3 is CASSEQNSYEQYF. CDR3 nucleotides: TGTGCCAGCAGTGAACAGAACTCCTACGAGCAGTACTTC. The rearrangement joins TRBV2 to TRBJ2-7, with unresolved D. The CDR3 is made up of 13 amino acids. Trimming stripped 2 bases from V and 0 bases from J, with 5 bases between. Looked up from germline, CDR1 is SNHLY and CDR2 is FYNNEI.

CDR3: CASSSGSGGLNTEAFF. The CDR3 coding sequence is TGTGCCAGCAGTTCCGGATCCGGGGGCTTGAACACTGAAGCTTTCTTT. The rearrangement links TRBV6-6 to TRBJ1-1; maybe TRBD1 (6 bases). Germline-derived CDR1 and CDR2 are MNHNY and SVGAGI (reference sequence). The CDR3 totals 16 residues. V lost 4 bases and J lost 0, with 15 bases in between.

This sequence joins TRBV5-1 and TRBJ2-5; D call uncertain. Trimming took off 4 bases at V and 2 bases at J, with 9 bases between the two ends. CDR1 is SGHRS and CDR2 is YFSETQ in the germline V gene. This CDR3 contains 13 residues. As DNA, the CDR3 is TGCGCCAGCAGCCCTCACTATCAAGAGACCCAGTACTTC. Its translation is CASSPHYQETQYF.

The J gene is TRBJ1-1, the V gene TRBV29-1; TRBD1 matches 8 bases. CDR1 and CDR2 from the germline V gene are SQVTM and ANQGSEA. This CDR3 contains 11 residues. Trimming at V came to 7 bases and at J to 5 bases, leaving 3 bases not matched to a gene. CDR3 DNA sequence: TGCAGCGCCTACAGGGGGACTGAAGCTTTCTTT. It yields the protein CSAYRGTEAFF.

The chain joins TRBV6-5 to TRBJ2-1, with TRBD1 identical over 9 bases. V shed 2 bases, J shed 2 bases, and the junction held 1 base outside the gene matches. Per germline, CDR1 MNHEY and CDR2 SVGAGI. CDR3 length equals 15 residues. CDR3 sequence reads: CASSYRDRAYNEQFF. The DNA for the CDR3 is TGTGCCAGCAGTTACCGGGACAGGGCCTACAATGAGCAGTTCTTC.

J is TRBJ1-5 and V is TRBV19; possible D gene TRBD1, 5 bases. CDR1 and CDR2 (germline): LNHDA, SQIVND (reference sequence). Trimming cost V 8 bases and J 2 bases, with 13 bases left between them. The CDR3 consists of 14 residues. This chain's CDR3 is CASGGPGGNQPQHF. The CDR3 DNA sequence: TGTGCCAGTGGTGGACCGGGGGGCAATCAGCCCCAGCATTTT. The whole variable domain, remainder taken from reference TRBV19 and TRBJ1-5, is DGGITQSPKYLFRKEGQNVTLSCEQNLNHDAMYWYRQDPGQGLRLIYYSQIVNDFQKGDIAEGYSVSREKKESFPLTVTSAQKNPTAFYLCASGGPGGNQPQHFGDGTRLSIL.

The chain has TRBV6-5 and TRBJ1-6; D gene ambiguous. The V end was cut by 7 bases, the J end by 7 bases, with 17 bases between. The CDR3 is 15 amino acids. From germline, CDR1 is MNHEY and CDR2 SVGAGI. The CDR3 nucleotides are TGTGCCAGCAACCCGTCCCGGGGAGGGAATTCACCCCTCCACTTT. Protein sequence: CASNPSRGGNSPLHF.

The chain uses TRBV4-1 and TRBJ2-7, with unresolved D. Trimming pared 3 bases from V and 6 bases from J, leaving 9 bases between. The CDR3 runs 12 residues. CDR1 MGHRA and CDR2 YSYEKL come from the germline V gene. This chain's CDR3 is CASSHEGFEQYF. As DNA, the CDR3 is TGCGCCAGCAGCCACGAAGGCTTCGAGCAGTACTTC.